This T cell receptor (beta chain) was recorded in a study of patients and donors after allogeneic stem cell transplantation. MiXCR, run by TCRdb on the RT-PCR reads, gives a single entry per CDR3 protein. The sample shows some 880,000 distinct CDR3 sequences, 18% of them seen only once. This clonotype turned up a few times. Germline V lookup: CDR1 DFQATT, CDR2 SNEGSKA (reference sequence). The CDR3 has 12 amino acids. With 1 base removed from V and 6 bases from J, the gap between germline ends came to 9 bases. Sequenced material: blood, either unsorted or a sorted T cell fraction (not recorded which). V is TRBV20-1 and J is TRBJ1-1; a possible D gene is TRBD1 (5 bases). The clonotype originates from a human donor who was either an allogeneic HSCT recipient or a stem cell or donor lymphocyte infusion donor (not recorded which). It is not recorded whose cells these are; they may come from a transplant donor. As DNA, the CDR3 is TGCAGTGCTAGAGGGGGCGAAGCTGAAGCTTTCTTT. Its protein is CSARGGEAEAFF.